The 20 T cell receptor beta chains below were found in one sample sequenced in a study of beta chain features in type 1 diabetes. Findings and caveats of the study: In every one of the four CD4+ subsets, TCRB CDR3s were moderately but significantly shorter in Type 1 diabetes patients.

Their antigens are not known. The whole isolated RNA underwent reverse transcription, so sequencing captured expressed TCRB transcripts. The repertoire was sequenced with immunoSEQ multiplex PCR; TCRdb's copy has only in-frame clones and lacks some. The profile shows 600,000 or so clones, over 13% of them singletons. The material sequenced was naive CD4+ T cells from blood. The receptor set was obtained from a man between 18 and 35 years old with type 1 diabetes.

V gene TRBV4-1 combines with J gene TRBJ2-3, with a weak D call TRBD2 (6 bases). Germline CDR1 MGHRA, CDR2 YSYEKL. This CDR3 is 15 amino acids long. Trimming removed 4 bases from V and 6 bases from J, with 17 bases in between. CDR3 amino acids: CASSLRDSGGDTQYF. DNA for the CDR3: TGCGCCAGCAGCCTACGGGACTCTGGGGGGGATACGCAGTATTTT.

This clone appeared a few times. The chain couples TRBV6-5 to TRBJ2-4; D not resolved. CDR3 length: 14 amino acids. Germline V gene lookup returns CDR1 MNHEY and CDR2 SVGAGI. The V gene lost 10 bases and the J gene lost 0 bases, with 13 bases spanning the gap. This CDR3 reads CATTDVLAKNIQYF. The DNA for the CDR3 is TGTGCCACCACTGACGTACTAGCCAAAAACATTCAGTACTTC.

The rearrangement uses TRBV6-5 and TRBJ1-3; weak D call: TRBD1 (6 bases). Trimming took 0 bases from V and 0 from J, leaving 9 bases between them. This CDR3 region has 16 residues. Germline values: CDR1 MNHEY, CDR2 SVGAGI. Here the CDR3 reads CASSYSDRSSGNTIYF. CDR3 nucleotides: TGTGCCAGCAGTTACTCCGACAGGAGCTCTGGAAACACCATATATTTT.

CDR3 in amino acids: CASSLDAGNTEAFF. In DNA form, the CDR3 reads TGCGCCAGCAGCTTGGATGCCGGGAACACTGAAGCTTTCTTT. The V gene is TRBV5-1, the J gene TRBJ1-1, with D uncertain. Germline CDR1 and CDR2: SGHRS and YFSETQ. This CDR3 has 14 residues. V shed 0 bases and J shed 1 base, with 7 bases lying between them.

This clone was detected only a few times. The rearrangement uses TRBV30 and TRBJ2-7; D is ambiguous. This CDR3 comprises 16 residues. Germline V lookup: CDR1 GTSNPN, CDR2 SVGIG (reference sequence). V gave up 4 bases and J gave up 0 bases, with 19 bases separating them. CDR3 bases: TGTGCCTGGAACCCGTGGGGAAGGGCGTTCTCCTACGAGCAGTACTTC. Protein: CAWNPWGRAFSYEQYF.

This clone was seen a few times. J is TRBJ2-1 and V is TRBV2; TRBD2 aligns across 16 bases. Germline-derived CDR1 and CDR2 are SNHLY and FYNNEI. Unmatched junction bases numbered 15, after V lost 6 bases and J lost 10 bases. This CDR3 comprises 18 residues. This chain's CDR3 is CASREGTSGRAQTREQFF. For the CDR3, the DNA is TGTGCCAGCAGGGAGGGGACTAGCGGGAGGGCCCAGACCCGAGAGCAGTTCTTC. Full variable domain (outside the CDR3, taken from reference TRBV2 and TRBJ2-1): EPEVTQTPSHQVTQMGQEVILRCVPISNHLYFYWYRQILGQKVEFLVSFYNNEISEKSEIFDDQFSVERPDGSNFTLKIRSTKLEDSAMYFCASREGTSGRAQTREQFFGPGTRLTVL.

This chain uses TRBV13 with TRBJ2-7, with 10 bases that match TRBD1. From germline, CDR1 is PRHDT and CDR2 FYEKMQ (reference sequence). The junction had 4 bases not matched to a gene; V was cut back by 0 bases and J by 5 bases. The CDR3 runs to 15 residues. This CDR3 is CASSLGGQGRNEQYF. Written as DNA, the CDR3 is TGTGCCAGCAGCTTAGGGGGACAGGGGCGGAACGAGCAGTACTTC.

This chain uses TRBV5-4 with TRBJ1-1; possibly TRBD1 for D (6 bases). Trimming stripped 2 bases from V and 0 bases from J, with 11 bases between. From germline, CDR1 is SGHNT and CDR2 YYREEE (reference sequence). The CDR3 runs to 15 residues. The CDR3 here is CASSFVRGMNTEAFF. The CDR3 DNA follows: TGTGCCAGCAGCTTCGTCAGGGGCATGAACACTGAAGCTTTCTTT.

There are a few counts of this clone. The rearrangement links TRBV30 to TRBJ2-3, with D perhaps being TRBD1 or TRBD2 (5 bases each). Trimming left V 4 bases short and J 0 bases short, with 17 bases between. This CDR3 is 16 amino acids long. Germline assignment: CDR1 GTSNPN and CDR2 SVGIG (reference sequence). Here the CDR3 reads CAWNPGDRWSTDTQYF. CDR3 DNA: TGTGCCTGGAACCCTGGGGACCGCTGGAGCACAGATACGCAGTATTTT.

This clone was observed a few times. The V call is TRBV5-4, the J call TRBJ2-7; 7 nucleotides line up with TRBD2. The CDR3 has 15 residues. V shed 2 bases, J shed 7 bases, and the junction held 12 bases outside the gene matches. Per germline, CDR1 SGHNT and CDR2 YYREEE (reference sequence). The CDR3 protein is CASSFGTTPRQEQYF. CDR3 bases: TGTGCCAGCAGCTTCGGGACTACCCCTAGGCAGGAGCAGTACTTC.

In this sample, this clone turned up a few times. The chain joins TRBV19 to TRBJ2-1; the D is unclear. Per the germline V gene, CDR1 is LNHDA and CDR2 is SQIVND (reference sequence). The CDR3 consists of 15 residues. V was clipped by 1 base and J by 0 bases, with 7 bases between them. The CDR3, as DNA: TGTGCCAGTAGTATAGTGGAAAGCTCCTACAATGAGCAGTTCTTC. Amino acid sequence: CASSIVESSYNEQFF.

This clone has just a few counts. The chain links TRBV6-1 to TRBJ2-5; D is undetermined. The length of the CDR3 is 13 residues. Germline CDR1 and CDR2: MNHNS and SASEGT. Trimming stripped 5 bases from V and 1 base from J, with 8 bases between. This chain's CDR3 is CASSIGPQETQYF. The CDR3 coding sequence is TGTGCCAGCAGTATCGGCCCCCAAGAGACCCAGTACTTC.

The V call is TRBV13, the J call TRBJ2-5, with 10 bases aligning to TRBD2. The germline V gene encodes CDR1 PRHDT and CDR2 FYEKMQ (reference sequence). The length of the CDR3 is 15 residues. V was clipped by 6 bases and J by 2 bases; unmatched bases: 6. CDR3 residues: CASSPAGGSQETQYF. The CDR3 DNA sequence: TGTGCCAGCAGTCCAGCGGGGGGGTCACAAGAGACCCAGTACTTC.

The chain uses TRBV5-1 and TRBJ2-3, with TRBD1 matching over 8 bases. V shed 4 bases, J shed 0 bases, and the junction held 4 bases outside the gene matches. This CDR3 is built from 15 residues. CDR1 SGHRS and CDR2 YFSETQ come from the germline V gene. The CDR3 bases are TGCGCCAGCAGCCATCGGACAGGGAGCACAGATACGCAGTATTTT. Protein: CASSHRTGSTDTQYF.

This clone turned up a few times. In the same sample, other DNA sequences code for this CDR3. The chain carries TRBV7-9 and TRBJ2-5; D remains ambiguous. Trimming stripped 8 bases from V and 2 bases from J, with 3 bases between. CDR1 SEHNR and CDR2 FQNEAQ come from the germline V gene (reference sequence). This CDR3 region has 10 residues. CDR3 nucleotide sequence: TGTGCCAGCTCGCAAGAGACCCAGTACTTC. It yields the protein CASSQETQYF. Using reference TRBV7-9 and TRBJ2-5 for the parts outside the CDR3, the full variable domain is DTGVSQNPRHKITKRGQNVTFRCDPISEHNRLYWYRQTLGQGPEFLTYFQNEAQLEKSRLLSDRFSAERPKGSFSTLEIQRTEQGDSAMYLCASSQETQYFGPGTRLLVL.

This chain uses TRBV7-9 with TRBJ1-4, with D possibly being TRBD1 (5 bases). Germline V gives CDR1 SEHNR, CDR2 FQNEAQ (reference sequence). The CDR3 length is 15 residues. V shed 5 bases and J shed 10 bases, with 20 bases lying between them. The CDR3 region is CASSEMQAPGGKLFF. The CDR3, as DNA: TGTGCCAGCAGCGAAATGCAGGCGCCTGGGGGAAAACTGTTTTTT.

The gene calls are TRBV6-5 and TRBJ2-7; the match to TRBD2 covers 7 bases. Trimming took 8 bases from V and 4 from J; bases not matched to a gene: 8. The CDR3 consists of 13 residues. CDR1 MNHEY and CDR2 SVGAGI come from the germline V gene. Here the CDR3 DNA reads TGTGCCAGCGGTAGCGGGCTTTTTTACGAGCAGTACTTC. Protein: CASGSGLFYEQYF.

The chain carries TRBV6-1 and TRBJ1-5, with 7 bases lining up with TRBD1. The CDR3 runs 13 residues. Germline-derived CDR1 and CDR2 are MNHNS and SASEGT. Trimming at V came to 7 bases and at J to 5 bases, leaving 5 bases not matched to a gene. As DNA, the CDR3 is TGTGCCAGCATTATCGACAGGGATCAGCCCCAGCATTTT. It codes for CASIIDRDQPQHF.

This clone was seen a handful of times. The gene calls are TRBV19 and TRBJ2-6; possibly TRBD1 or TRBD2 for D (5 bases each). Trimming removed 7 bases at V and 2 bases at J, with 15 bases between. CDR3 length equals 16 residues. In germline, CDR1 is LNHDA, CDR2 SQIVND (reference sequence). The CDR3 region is CASTGLSGTGANVLTF. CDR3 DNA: TGTGCCAGTACGGGGTTGTCAGGGACTGGGGCCAACGTCCTGACTTTC.

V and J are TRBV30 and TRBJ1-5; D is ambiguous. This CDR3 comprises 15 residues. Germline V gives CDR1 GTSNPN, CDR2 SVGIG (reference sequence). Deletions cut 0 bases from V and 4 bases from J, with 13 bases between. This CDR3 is CAWSVQFAGNQPQHF. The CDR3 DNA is TGTGCCTGGAGTGTACAGTTCGCGGGGAATCAGCCCCAGCATTTT.